The 26 T cell receptor beta chains reported below all come from one sample, sequenced in a study of cytotoxic CD8 clonotypes in ibrutinib-treated CLL. Sequencing was performed with immunoSEQ multiplex PCR; in TCRdb, only in-frame clones are kept and a portion is missing. The table records 150,000 to 200,000 clones, roughly 88% of them present only once. This specimen was PBMCs, taken at disease progression, from a patient treated with ibrutinib. Every receptor here comes from a human donor with chronic lymphocytic leukemia.

The chain links TRBV7-8 to TRBJ2-7, with D hard to call. Germline values: CDR1 SGHVS, CDR2 FQNEAQ. Trimming left V 4 bases short and J 0 bases short, with 13 bases between. CDR3 length equals 15 residues. The CDR3, as DNA: TGTGCCAGCAGCTACCGCGTAAGAGGCTCCTACGAGCAGTACTTC. It translates to CASSYRVRGSYEQYF.

The chain recombines TRBV4-1 with TRBJ2-1; 12 positions match TRBD2. The J segment lost 7 bases and the V segment lost 0 bases, leaving 7 bases of the junction unmatched. Germline V gene lookup returns CDR1 MGHRA and CDR2 YSYEKL. The CDR3 has 17 residues. The CDR3 protein is CASSQEGETSGRNEQFF. CDR3 nucleotides: TGCGCCAGCAGCCAAGAGGGGGAGACTAGCGGGAGAAATGAGCAGTTCTTC.

The chain combines TRBV4-1 with TRBJ1-1; 10 nucleotides line up with TRBD1. The junction had 15 bases not matched to a gene; V was cut back by 4 bases and J by 7 bases. Germline V gives CDR1 MGHRA, CDR2 YSYEKL. CDR3 length equals 17 residues. The CDR3 DNA sequence: TGCGCCAGCAGCCTCACCTTGGACAGGGGGAGATTTAATGAAGCTTTCTTT. Encoded protein: CASSLTLDRGRFNEAFF.

This chain joins TRBV5-6 and TRBJ2-7; D unclear. The CDR3 totals 15 residues. V was clipped by 4 bases and J by 2 bases, with 16 bases between them. Germline-derived CDR1 and CDR2 are SGHDT and YYEEEE. CDR3 DNA sequence: TGTGCCAGCAGCGTGTTATATGCCGCAACCTACGAGCAGTACTTC. It specifies CASSVLYAATYEQYF. The full variable domain, its missing parts supplied by reference TRBV5-6 and TRBJ2-7, is DAGVTQSPTHLIKTRGQQVTLRCSPKSGHDTVSWYQQALGQGPQFIFQYYEEEERQRGNFPDRFSGHQFPNYSSELNVNALLLGDSALYLCASSVLYAATYEQYFGPGTRLTVT.

The chain combines TRBV5-1 with TRBJ1-2; 10 bases map to TRBD1. Germline V CDR1 and CDR2: SGHRS, YFSETQ. The CDR3 contains 13 residues. V was clipped by 4 bases and J by 7 bases; unmatched bases: 4. In nucleotides, the CDR3 is TGCGCCAGCAGCCCGGGACAGGGGTTTGGCTACACCTTC. Its protein is CASSPGQGFGYTF. The full variable domain, its missing parts supplied by reference TRBV5-1 and TRBJ1-2, is KAGVTQTPRYLIKTRGQQVTLSCSPISGHRSVSWYQQTPGQGLQFLFEYFSETQRNKGNFPGRFSGRQFSNSRSEMNVSTLELGDSALYLCASSPGQGFGYTFGSGTRLTVV.

The V gene is TRBV4-3, the J gene TRBJ1-1; a weak D match, TRBD1 (5 bases). CDR1 LGHNA and CDR2 YSLEER come from the germline V gene. The CDR3 extends over 14 amino acids. Trimming pared 3 bases from V and 5 bases from J, leaving 13 bases between. The CDR3 region is CASSQGLGRTEAFF. CDR3 DNA sequence: TGCGCCAGCAGCCAGGGCTTGGGGCGGACTGAAGCTTTCTTT.

The rearrangement links TRBV4-2 to TRBJ2-3, with TRBD1 identical over 8 bases. The germline V gene encodes CDR1 LGHNA and CDR2 YNFKEQ. This CDR3 spans 16 amino acids. The V gene end was trimmed by 1 base and the J gene end by 3 bases; junction bases not matched to a gene: 6. CDR3 loop: CASSQAGGTGTDTQYF. The CDR3 DNA sequence: TGTGCCAGCAGCCAAGCAGGGGGGACAGGAACAGATACGCAGTATTTT.

The gene calls are TRBV30 and TRBJ2-3; D gene unclear. This CDR3 comprises 13 residues. Trimming left V 0 bases short and J 4 bases short, with 8 bases between. Germline V lookup: CDR1 GTSNPN, CDR2 SVGIG (reference sequence). For the CDR3, the DNA is TGTGCCTGGAGTGTAAAGGGTCCAGATACGCAGTATTTT. It encodes CAWSVKGPDTQYF. The variable domain in full, completed from reference TRBV30 and TRBJ2-3, reads SQTIHQWPATLVQPVGSPLSLECTVEGTSNPNLYWYRQAAGRGLQLLFYSVGIGQISSEVPQNLSASRPQDRQFILSSKKLLLSDSGFYLCAWSVKGPDTQYFGPGTRLTVL.

This sequence joins TRBV7-9 and TRBJ1-3; no clear D gene. With 3 bases removed from V and 0 bases from J, the gap between germline ends came to 9 bases. Germline CDR1 SEHNR, CDR2 FQNEAQ (reference sequence). This CDR3 comprises 15 residues. CDR3 DNA: TGTGCCAGCAGCTTTTTCACGGCCTCTGGAAACACCATATATTTT. Protein product: CASSFFTASGNTIYF.

This chain uses TRBV25-1 with TRBJ2-1; D remains unclear. There are 14 residues in the CDR3. Germline lookup yields CDR1 MGHDK and CDR2 SYGVNS. With 5 bases removed from V and 8 bases from J, the gap between germline ends came to 16 bases. The CDR3 nucleotides are TGTGCCAGCAGTTTAATCGGGTCCAACGATGAGCAGTTCTTC. This gives the protein CASSLIGSNDEQFF.

This chain uses TRBV4-1 with TRBJ2-5; no definite D call. Trimming removed 4 bases from V and 9 bases from J, with 24 bases in between. Germline V gives CDR1 MGHRA, CDR2 YSYEKL. The CDR3 has 16 amino acids. CDR3 in DNA: TGCGCCAGCAGCCCAAGCGAGCGTAGGATTGGGGTGGCCCAGTACTTC. Its translation: CASSPSERRIGVAQYF.

This clone was counted a single time. The chain has TRBV7-9 and TRBJ2-1; 9 bases are a match to TRBD2. Trimming removed 2 bases from V and 0 bases from J; junction bases left unmatched: 8. This CDR3 region has 18 residues. Germline V gene sequence: CDR1 SEHNR, CDR2 FQNEAQ (reference sequence). The CDR3 sequence is CASSLSTSGLSSYNEQFF. CDR3 nucleotides: TGTGCCAGCAGCTTATCTACTAGCGGGCTTAGCTCCTACAATGAGCAGTTCTTC.

V gene TRBV6-1 combines with J gene TRBJ2-5; the D is unclear. This CDR3 has 13 residues. Germline V gene data show CDR1 as MNHNS and CDR2 as SASEGT. Trimming removed 4 bases from V and 4 bases from J, with 10 bases in between. CDR3 sequence (DNA): TGTGCCAGCAGTGTTGGGATTCGAGAGACCCAGTACTTC. Translating it yields CASSVGIRETQYF.

The rearrangement links TRBV27 to TRBJ2-7; D gene uncertain. This CDR3 contains 13 residues. Germline V gene data show CDR1 as MNHEY and CDR2 as SMNVEV (reference sequence). With 0 bases removed from V and 6 bases from J, the gap between germline ends came to 9 bases. CDR3 region: CASSLSRSVEQYF. The CDR3 DNA reads as TGTGCCAGCAGTTTATCGAGGTCGGTCGAGCAGTACTTC.

V usage is TRBV11-2 and J usage is TRBJ2-3; TRBD2 is a possible D gene (7 bases). CDR1 and CDR2 from the germline V gene are SGHAT and FQNNGV. The CDR3 loop spans 16 amino acids. V lost 1 base, J lost 4 bases, and 15 bases lay in between. This CDR3 is CASSLGFGGRADTQYF. The CDR3 DNA reads TGTGCCAGCAGCTTAGGGTTCGGGGGGCGCGCAGATACGCAGTATTTT.

This chain connects TRBV30 to TRBJ1-1; unclear D gene. CDR1 is GTSNPN and CDR2 is SVGIG in the germline V gene (reference sequence). V was trimmed by 1 base and J by 1 base, leaving 4 bases between them. The CDR3 spans 12 residues. CDR3 in amino acids: CAWSERNTEAFF. CDR3 nucleotides: TGTGCCTGGAGTGAACGGAACACTGAAGCTTTCTTT.

The chain carries TRBV11-3 and TRBJ2-3; D not resolved. Looked up from germline, CDR1 is SGHNT and CDR2 is YENEEA. The V end lost 3 bases, the J end lost 2 bases, and 6 bases lay between the germline ends. The CDR3 is 13 amino acids. In DNA form, the CDR3 reads TGTGCCAGCAGCTTCCGAACCACAGATACGCAGTATTTT. Protein: CASSFRTTDTQYF.

The rearrangement uses TRBV7-3 and TRBJ2-1; maybe TRBD2 (6 bases). Germline V gene data show CDR1 as SGHTA and CDR2 as FQGTGA. Trimming stripped 5 bases from V and 5 bases from J, with 10 bases between. The CDR3 runs 13 residues. In DNA form, the CDR3 reads TGTGCCAGCAGCCAAGCGGGTCACAATGAGCAGTTCTTC. Amino acid sequence: CASSQAGHNEQFF.

This clone came up a few times. V and J are TRBV6-1 and TRBJ2-7; D might be TRBD1 (6 bases). CDR3 length: 15 amino acids. V was trimmed by 8 bases and J by 3 bases, leaving 20 bases between them. The germline V gene has CDR1 MNHNS and CDR2 SASEGT. CDR3 nucleotides: TGTGCCAGCTCCGAGGACGACAGGCTAATCTACGAGCAGTACTTC. This translates into CASSEDDRLIYEQYF.

The V gene is TRBV10-1, the J gene TRBJ1-1, with D unresolved. Germline lookup yields CDR1 WNHNN and CDR2 SYGVQD (reference sequence). The CDR3 extends over 13 amino acids. Trimming took 6 bases from V and 6 from J, leaving 14 bases between them. CDR3 residues: CASSGSRLAEAFF. The CDR3, as DNA: TGCGCCAGCAGCGGGTCGCGGCTAGCTGAAGCTTTCTTT.

The V call is TRBV5-1, the J call TRBJ2-5, with unresolved D. In germline, CDR1 is SGHRS, CDR2 YFSETQ. The germline V and J ends were trimmed by 0 bases and 5 bases, with 14 bases remaining between them. The CDR3 has 15 amino acids. CDR3 amino acids: CASSLAGEEFETQYF. CDR3 bases: TGCGCCAGCAGCTTGGCCGGAGAGGAATTCGAGACCCAGTACTTC.

This clone was seen only once. J is TRBJ1-5 and V is TRBV6-1; D unresolved. The ends were cut back, 3 bases at V and 5 bases at J, with 8 bases in the middle. The CDR3 extends over 13 amino acids. The germline V gene has CDR1 MNHNS and CDR2 SASEGT. CDR3 sequence: CASSDPPHQPQHF. The CDR3 DNA follows: TGTGCCAGCAGTGACCCCCCCCATCAGCCCCAGCATTTT.

This chain joins TRBV6-5 and TRBJ2-1, with D perhaps matching TRBD2 (5 bases). CDR1 is MNHEY, CDR2 SVGAGI, per germline. The CDR3 loop spans 11 amino acids. V gave up 7 bases and J gave up 9 bases, with 10 bases separating them. CDR3 region: CASTKEVEQFF. CDR3 nucleotide sequence: TGTGCCAGCACCAAGGAGGTTGAGCAGTTCTTC.

The V call is TRBV9, the J call TRBJ2-2; D is unresolved. The CDR3 extends over 16 amino acids. Germline loops: CDR1 SGDLS, CDR2 YYNGEE. V gave up 4 bases and J gave up 5 bases, with 18 bases separating them. CDR3 sequence reads: CASSSPGQVSTGELFF. The CDR3 DNA sequence: TGTGCCAGCAGCTCCCCCGGGCAAGTCTCAACCGGGGAGCTGTTTTTT.

The chain employs TRBV30 and TRBJ1-1; 8 positions match TRBD1. The V gene end was trimmed by 2 bases and the J gene end by 4 bases; junction bases not matched to a gene: 9. The CDR3 has 15 residues. Germline lookup yields CDR1 GTSNPN and CDR2 SVGIG (reference sequence). The CDR3 here is CAWSPWTGRATEAFF. DNA of the CDR3: TGTGCCTGGAGTCCCTGGACAGGGAGGGCCACTGAAGCTTTCTTT.

This rearrangement joins TRBV18 to TRBJ2-3; D is unclear. CDR3 length: 12 amino acids. Trimming left V 2 bases short and J 2 bases short, with 2 bases between. CDR1 is KGHSH and CDR2 is LQKENI in the germline V gene. This chain's CDR3 is CASSPFTDTQYF. DNA for the CDR3: TGTGCCAGCTCACCATTCACAGATACGCAGTATTTT.